Below are 25 T cell receptor beta chains sequenced from a single sample in a study of glioma-infiltrating T cells. TCR alpha and beta CDR3 regions were amplified from RNA using iRepertoire nested multiplex PCR. TCRdb used MiXCR to reprocess the multiplex PCR reads, holding one entry per CDR3 protein. The sample includes 160,000 or so distinct CDR3 sequences, around 40% of them seen just once. Sequences were obtained from glioma tissue, nonneoplastic brain tissue, or PBMCs (not recorded which). Every receptor here comes from a human donor with low-grade glioma or glioblastoma, undergoing nonglioma brain surgery, or in good health (not recorded which).

V is TRBV7-6 and J is TRBJ2-5; D ambiguous. V lost 5 bases and J lost 4, with 11 bases in between. Germline CDR1 is SGHVS and CDR2 is FNYEAQ. This CDR3 is 13 amino acids long. The CDR3: CASSSRRGETQYF. The CDR3 DNA is TGTGCCAGCAGCAGCAGGAGAGGAGAGACCCAGTACTTC.

The chain employs TRBV6-2 or TRBV6-3 and TRBJ2-7; 7 bases are a match to TRBD2. Trimming took 8 bases from V and 5 from J; bases not matched to a gene: 15. CDR1 and CDR2 from the germline V gene are MNHEY and SVGEGT. CDR3 size: 15 residues. The CDR3 region is CASAGRAGLHNEQYF. DNA of the CDR3: TGTGCCAGCGCTGGACGAGCGGGACTCCACAACGAGCAGTACTTC.

The table lists this clonotype with many counts. The chain joins TRBV20-1 to TRBJ2-1, with TRBD1 matching over 12 bases. CDR3 size: 13 residues. The J segment lost 7 bases and the V segment lost 7 bases, leaving 5 bases of the junction unmatched. CDR1 and CDR2 (germline): DFQATT, SNEGSKA (reference sequence). CDR3 sequence (DNA): TGCAGTGTCCCGGGACAGGGGGCGAATGAGCAGTTCTTC. This codes for CSVPGQGANEQFF.

The sample holds many counts of this clonotype. The chain employs TRBV2 and TRBJ2-7; tentative D call: TRBD1 (6 bases). CDR3 length equals 13 residues. V shed 4 bases and J shed 1 base, with 8 bases lying between them. Germline V CDR1 and CDR2: SNHLY, FYNNEI. The CDR3 protein is CASSGGGSYEQYF. The CDR3 region has the DNA TGTGCCAGCAGTGGAGGGGGTTCCTACGAGCAGTACTTC.

This clonotype was observed a single time. One junction end does not reproduce the germline sequence, and a read error may be involved. The chain joins TRBV14 to TRBJ1-1; TRBD1 matches at 7 bases. The CDR3 length is 16 residues. Germline CDR1 is SGHDN and CDR2 is FVKESK. The CDR3 DNA is TGTGCCAGCAGCCAAGGATCAGGGGGTTTGGGCACTGAAGATTTCTTT. It specifies CASSQGSGGLGTEDFF.

This clonotype was observed at least ten times. The chain has TRBV20-1 and TRBJ2-3; 9 bases are a match to TRBD1. The ends lost 3 bases at V and 6 bases at J; junction bases unmatched: 13. The CDR3 is 16 amino acids. The germline gives CDR1 DFQATT, CDR2 SNEGSKA (reference sequence). The CDR3 DNA is TGCAGTGCTAGGGGGTTAGGGACAGGGTCGATCGATACGCAGTATTTT. Translated, it gives CSARGLGTGSIDTQYF.

This clonotype appeared a few times. The rearrangement joins TRBV19 to TRBJ1-5; the D gene is possibly TRBD1 (6 bases). The CDR3 contains 14 residues. The germline V gene encodes CDR1 LNHDA and CDR2 SQIVND (reference sequence). Trimming cost V 9 bases and J 5 bases, with 17 bases left between them. The CDR3 region is CASAARQEYQPQHF. The CDR3 bases are TGTGCCAGCGCGGCGAGACAGGAATATCAGCCCCAGCATTTT.

A note on this clonotype: This sequence may be a read error, since a much larger clone differs from it by one base. The gene calls are TRBV4-1 and TRBJ1-1; a possible D gene is TRBD1 (5 bases). The CDR3 sequence is 14 residues long. The V gene's germline CDR1 is MGHRA and CDR2 YSYEKL. Here the CDR3 reads CASSQFPTATEDFF. DNA of the CDR3: TGCGCCAGCAGCCAATTCCCGACAGCGACTGAAGATTTCTTT.

Remarks on this clonotype: At one end the junction does not follow the germline gene, possibly because of a read error. CDR3 residues: CASSQDQQNNSHLHF. Written as DNA, the CDR3 is TGTGCCAGCAGCCAAGATCAACAGAATAATTCACACCTCCACTTT. The chain is built from TRBV3-1 and TRBJ1-6, with D hard to call. There are 15 residues in the CDR3. CDR1 and CDR2 from the germline V gene are LGHDT and YNNKEL (reference sequence).

The chain links TRBV5-6 to TRBJ2-7; 11 bases map to TRBD2. This CDR3 has 16 residues. V was pared by 2 bases and J by 1 base, with 5 bases of the junction left unmatched. Germline assignment: CDR1 SGHDT and CDR2 YYEEEE. CDR3 nucleotides: TGTGCCAGCAGCTTCGGGATAGCGGGAGGGTCCTACGAGCAGTACTTC. Translating it yields CASSFGIAGGSYEQYF.

This clonotype was recorded a few times. The chain links TRBV4-1 to TRBJ1-5; D not certain. The V end lost 1 base, the J end lost 1 base, and 14 bases lay between the germline ends. The CDR3 consists of 17 residues. The germline V gene encodes CDR1 MGHRA and CDR2 YSYEKL. Here the CDR3 DNA reads TGCGCCAGCAGCCAAGTCCCCCAGGTCGCAAGCAATCAGCCCCAGCATTTT. Its protein product is CASSQVPQVASNQPQHF.

The chain uses TRBV7-7 and TRBJ2-5, with D tentatively TRBD1 (7 bases). V was cut by 6 bases and J by 5 bases, with 19 bases left in between. The CDR3 is 15 amino acids. Germline assignment: CDR1 SSHAT and CDR2 FNYEAQ (reference sequence). This chain's CDR3 is CASRPLAGGRETQYF. In DNA form, the CDR3 reads TGTGCCAGCAGACCCCTCGCAGGGGGGAGGGAGACCCAGTACTTC.

The V and J genes are TRBV28 and TRBJ2-5, with no clear D. Deletions cut 6 bases from V and 4 bases from J, with 12 bases between. Germline-derived CDR1 and CDR2 are MDHEN and SYDVKM. The CDR3 extends over 13 amino acids. This CDR3 is CASRSRNGETQYF. Here the CDR3 DNA reads TGTGCCAGCAGATCCAGGAACGGAGAGACCCAGTACTTC.

This clonotype was counted ten times or more. The rearrangement joins TRBV20-1 to TRBJ2-1; 7 nucleotides line up with TRBD1. Germline trimming cut 1 base from V and 7 bases from J; bases unmatched to any gene: 10. The CDR3 contains 15 residues. Per germline, CDR1 DFQATT and CDR2 SNEGSKA (reference sequence). The DNA of the CDR3 is TGCAGTGCTAGAGCCCTACAGGGGTGGGTTAATGAGCAGTTCTTC. As protein: CSARALQGWVNEQFF.

This clonotype is a singleton in its sample. The chain couples TRBV6-1 to TRBJ2-1, with TRBD2 matching 7 bases. Losses at the gene ends were 5 bases for V and 4 bases for J; bases not matched to a gene: 8. The germline V gene has CDR1 MNHNS and CDR2 SASEGT. This CDR3 region has 15 residues. In DNA form, the CDR3 reads TGTGCCAGCAGTAGAGGGCTAGCGGAGTACAATGAGCAGTTCTTC. Protein: CASSRGLAEYNEQFF.

As regards this clonotype: A junction boundary mismatches the germline segment, possibly from a read error. The J gene is TRBJ1-1, the V gene TRBV28; D gene unclear. There are 15 residues in the CDR3. Germline loops: CDR1 MDHEN, CDR2 SYDVKM. The CDR3 loop reads CASSFLARANTETFF. For the CDR3, the DNA is TGTGCCAGCAGTTTTTTGGCTAGGGCGAACACTGAAACTTTCTTT. Based on the CDR3 plus reference TRBV28 and TRBJ1-1, the full variable domain is DVKVTQSSRYLVKRTGEKVFLECVQDMDHENMFWYRQDPGLGLRLIYFSYDVKMKEKGDIPEGYSVSREKKERFSLILESASTNQTSMYLCASSFLARANTETFFGQGTRLTVV.

This clonotype has ten or more counts. The rearrangement joins TRBV28 to TRBJ2-3; 7 bases are shared with TRBD2. This CDR3 region has 15 residues. V dropped 3 bases and J dropped 3; count of bases not matched to a gene: 6. The germline gives CDR1 MDHEN, CDR2 SYDVKM. The CDR3 coding sequence is TGTGCCAGCAGTTTGGCGGGAGAATCAACAGATACGCAGTATTTT. Amino acid sequence: CASSLAGESTDTQYF.

The V call is TRBV18, the J call TRBJ2-7; 9 nucleotides agree with TRBD1. V trimming: 3 bases; J trimming: 6 bases; junction bases outside the gene matches: 6. The CDR3 contains 14 residues. Looked up from germline, CDR1 is KGHSH and CDR2 is LQKENI. DNA for the CDR3: TGTGCCAGCTCACCCGGGACAGGGAGGCGCGAGCAGTACTTC. It specifies CASSPGTGRREQYF.

This clonotype was seen more than once but under ten times. The chain links TRBV11-2 to TRBJ2-3; D uncertain. Germline CDR1 and CDR2: SGHAT and FQNNGV. The CDR3 consists of 18 residues. The V end was cut by 5 bases, the J end by 3 bases, with 24 bases between. The CDR3 nucleotides read TGTGCCAGCAGCCTCCTAGGAGAGTGGGTTGTGCGGACAGATACGCAGTATTTT. It encodes CASSLLGEWVVRTDTQYF.

This clonotype was counted only a few times. The rearrangement joins TRBV12-3 or TRBV12-4 to TRBJ1-5; D is uncertain. The CDR3 is made up of 15 amino acids. V was cut by 3 bases and J by 0 bases, with 9 bases left in between. CDR3 protein: CASSFLPDSNQPQHF. CDR3 DNA: TGTGCCAGCAGTTTTCTACCCGATAGCAATCAGCCCCAGCATTTT.

Regarding this clonotype: This may be a read error: a much more frequent sequence differs by one nucleotide. V usage is TRBV20-1 and J usage is TRBJ2-3; D might be TRBD2 (6 bases). V lost 0 bases to trimming and J lost 2 bases, with 18 bases between them. Germline CDR1 reads DFQATT; CDR2 reads SNEGSKA (reference sequence). The CDR3 extends over 17 amino acids. As DNA, the CDR3 is TGCAGTGCTAGAGATAACTTCGGGGTAGCGGACACAGATACGCAGTATTTT. As protein: CSARDNFGVADTDTQYF.

The rearrangement links TRBV12-3 or TRBV12-4 to TRBJ2-2; either TRBD1 or TRBD2 may supply D (5 bases each). Trimming shortened V by 5 bases and J by 0 bases, and 10 bases separated the two germline ends. CDR3 length: 15 amino acids. The CDR3 spells CASSQGDPNTGELFF. The CDR3, as DNA: TGTGCCAGCAGTCAAGGGGACCCGAACACCGGGGAGCTGTTTTTT.

Concerning this clonotype: One junction end does not reproduce the germline sequence, and a read error may be involved. The chain joins TRBV3-1 to TRBJ1-1; D remains unclear. The CDR3 is made up of 13 amino acids. Per the germline V gene, CDR1 is LGHDT and CDR2 is YNNKEL (reference sequence). DNA for the CDR3: TGTGCCCGCAGCCAGTTAGACGGGATAAAAGCTTTCTTT. Translation: CARSQLDGIKAFF. Together with reference TRBV3-1 and TRBJ1-1, the CDR3 gives the full variable domain: DTAVSQTPKYLVTQMGNDKSIKCEQNLGHDTMYWYKQDSKKFLKIMFSYNNKELIINETVPNRFSPKSPDKAHLNLHINSLELGDSAVYFCARSQLDGIKAFFGQGTRLTVV.

V and J are TRBV20-1 and TRBJ2-3; 9 nucleotides agree with TRBD2. CDR3 length equals 18 residues. Germline trimming cut 4 bases from V and 7 bases from J; bases unmatched to any gene: 21. Germline loops: CDR1 DFQATT, CDR2 SNEGSKA (reference sequence). The CDR3 DNA reads TGCAGTGCTATTCCGTATGGACTAGCGAGAGGAGGTGGATATACGCAGTATTTT. Encoded protein: CSAIPYGLARGGGYTQYF.

This clonotype was counted at least ten times. This chain joins TRBV6-6 and TRBJ2-3; 7 bases agree with TRBD1. The J segment lost 4 bases and the V segment lost 0 bases, leaving 7 bases of the junction unmatched. CDR1 and CDR2 from the germline V gene are MNHNY and SVGAGI (reference sequence). The CDR3 is 16 amino acids. In DNA form, the CDR3 reads TGTGCCAGCAGTTACTCTGGGGACAGAAAGGCAGATACGCAGTATTTT. Its protein product is CASSYSGDRKADTQYF.